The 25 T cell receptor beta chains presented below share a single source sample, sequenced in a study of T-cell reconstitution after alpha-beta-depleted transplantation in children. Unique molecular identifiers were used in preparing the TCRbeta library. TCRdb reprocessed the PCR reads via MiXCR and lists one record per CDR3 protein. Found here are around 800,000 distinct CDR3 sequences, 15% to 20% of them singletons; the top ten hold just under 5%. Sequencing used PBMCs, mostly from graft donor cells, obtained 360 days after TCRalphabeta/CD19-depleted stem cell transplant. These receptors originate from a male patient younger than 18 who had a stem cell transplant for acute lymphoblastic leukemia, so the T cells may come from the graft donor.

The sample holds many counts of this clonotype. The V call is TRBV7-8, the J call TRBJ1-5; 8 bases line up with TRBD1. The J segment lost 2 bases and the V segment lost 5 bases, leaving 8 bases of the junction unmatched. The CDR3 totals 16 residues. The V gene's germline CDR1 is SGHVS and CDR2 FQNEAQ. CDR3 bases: TGTGCCAGCAGCGCGACAGGGGCGGGAGGCAATCAGCCCCAGCATTTT. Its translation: CASSATGAGGNQPQHF.

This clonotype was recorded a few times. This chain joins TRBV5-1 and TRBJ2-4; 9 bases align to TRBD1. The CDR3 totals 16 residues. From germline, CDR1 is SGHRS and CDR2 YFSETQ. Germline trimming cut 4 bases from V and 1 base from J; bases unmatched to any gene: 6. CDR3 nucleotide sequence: TGCGCCAGCAGCGTGATGACAGGGGGTGCCAAAAACATTCAGTACTTC. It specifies CASSVMTGGAKNIQYF.

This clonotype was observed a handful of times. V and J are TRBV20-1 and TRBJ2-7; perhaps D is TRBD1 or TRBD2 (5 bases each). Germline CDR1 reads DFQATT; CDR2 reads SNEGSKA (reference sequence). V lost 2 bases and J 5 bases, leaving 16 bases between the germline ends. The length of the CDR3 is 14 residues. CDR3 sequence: CSARQMRGSHEQYF. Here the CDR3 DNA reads TGCAGTGCTAGACAAATGAGGGGTAGCCACGAGCAGTACTTC.

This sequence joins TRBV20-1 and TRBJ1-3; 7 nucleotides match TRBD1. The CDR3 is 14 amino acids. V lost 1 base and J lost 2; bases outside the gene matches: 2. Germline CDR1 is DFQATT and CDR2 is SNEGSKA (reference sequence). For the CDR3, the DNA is TGCAGTGCTAGAGGACAGGGACCTGGAAACACCATATATTTT. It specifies CSARGQGPGNTIYF.

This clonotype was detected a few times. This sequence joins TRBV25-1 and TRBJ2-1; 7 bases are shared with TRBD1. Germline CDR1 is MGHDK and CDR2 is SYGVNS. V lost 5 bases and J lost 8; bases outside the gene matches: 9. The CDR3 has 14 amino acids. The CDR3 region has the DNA TGTGCCAGCAGTATTGTAGGGGGCGTCGATGAGCAGTTCTTC. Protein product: CASSIVGGVDEQFF.

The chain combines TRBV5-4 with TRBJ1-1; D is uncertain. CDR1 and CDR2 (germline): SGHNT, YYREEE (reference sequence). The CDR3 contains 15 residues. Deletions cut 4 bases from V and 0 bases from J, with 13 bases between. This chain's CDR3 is CASSPPHRVNTEAFF. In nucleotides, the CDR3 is TGTGCCAGCAGCCCTCCTCATAGGGTGAACACTGAAGCTTTCTTT. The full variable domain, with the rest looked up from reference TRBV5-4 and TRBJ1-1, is ETGVTQSPTHLIKTRGQQVTLRCSSQSGHNTVSWYQQALGQGPQFIFQYYREEENGRGNFPPRFSGLQFPNYSSELNVNALELDDSALYLCASSPPHRVNTEAFFGQGTRLTVV.

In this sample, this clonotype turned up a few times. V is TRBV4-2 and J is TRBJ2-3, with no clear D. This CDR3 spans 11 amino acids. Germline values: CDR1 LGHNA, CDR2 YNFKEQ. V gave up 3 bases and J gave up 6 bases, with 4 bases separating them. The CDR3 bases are TGTGCCAGCAGCCAGCGCGATACGCAGTATTTT. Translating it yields CASSQRDTQYF.

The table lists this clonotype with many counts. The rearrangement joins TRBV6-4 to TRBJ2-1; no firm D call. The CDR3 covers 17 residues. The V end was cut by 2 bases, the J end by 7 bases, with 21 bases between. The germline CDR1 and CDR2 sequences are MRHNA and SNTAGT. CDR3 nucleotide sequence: TGTGCCAGCAGTGACGGCCCAACCCTACCACGGTGGAATGAGCAGTTCTTC. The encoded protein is CASSDGPTLPRWNEQFF.

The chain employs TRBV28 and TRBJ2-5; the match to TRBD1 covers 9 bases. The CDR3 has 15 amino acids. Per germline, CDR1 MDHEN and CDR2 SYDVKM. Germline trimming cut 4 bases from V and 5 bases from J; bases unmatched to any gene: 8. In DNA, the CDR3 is TGTGCCAGCAGTTCACCGGGACAGGGAAAGGAGACCCAGTACTTC. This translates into CASSSPGQGKETQYF.

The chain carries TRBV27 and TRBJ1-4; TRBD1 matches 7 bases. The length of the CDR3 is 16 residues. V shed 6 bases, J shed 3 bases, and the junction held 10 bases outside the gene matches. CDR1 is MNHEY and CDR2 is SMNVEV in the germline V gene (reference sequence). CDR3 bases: TGTGCCAGCAGGCCACGAACAGGGGAAGCTAATGAAAAACTGTTTTTT. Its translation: CASRPRTGEANEKLFF.

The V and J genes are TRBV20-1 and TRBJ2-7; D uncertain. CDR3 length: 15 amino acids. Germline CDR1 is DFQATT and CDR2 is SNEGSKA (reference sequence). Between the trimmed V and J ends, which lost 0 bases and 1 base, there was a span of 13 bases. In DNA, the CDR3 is TGCAGTGCTAGAGATCCGAAGCAGGCGTCCTACGAGCAGTACTTC. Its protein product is CSARDPKQASYEQYF.

CDR3 in DNA: TGTGCCAGCAGCTTAATTGGTCAATTACCTTACAATGAGCAGTTCTTC. Residues: CASSLIGQLPYNEQFF. The chain recombines TRBV7-3 with TRBJ2-1; no firm D call. V was shortened by 1 base and J by 4 bases, with 14 bases between the two germline ends. CDR1 is SGHTA, CDR2 FQGTGA, per germline. The length of the CDR3 is 16 residues.

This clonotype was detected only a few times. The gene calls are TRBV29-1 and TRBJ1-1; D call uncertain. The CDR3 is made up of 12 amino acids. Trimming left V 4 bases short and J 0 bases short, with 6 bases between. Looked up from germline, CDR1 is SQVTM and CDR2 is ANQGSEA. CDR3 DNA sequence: TGCAGCGTTGTGGCGGTGAACACTGAAGCTTTCTTT. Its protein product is CSVVAVNTEAFF.

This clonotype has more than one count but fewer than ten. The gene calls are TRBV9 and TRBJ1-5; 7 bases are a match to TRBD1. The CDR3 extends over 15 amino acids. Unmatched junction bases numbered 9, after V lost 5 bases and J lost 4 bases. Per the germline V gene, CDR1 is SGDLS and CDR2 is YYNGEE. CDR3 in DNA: TGTGCCAGCAGTCAAACAGGGGTTCGGAATCAGCCCCAGCATTTT. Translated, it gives CASSQTGVRNQPQHF.

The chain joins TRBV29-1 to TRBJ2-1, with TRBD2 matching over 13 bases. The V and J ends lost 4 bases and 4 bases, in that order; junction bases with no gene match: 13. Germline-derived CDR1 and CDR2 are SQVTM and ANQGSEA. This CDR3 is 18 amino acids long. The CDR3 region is CSVAGQIGLAGAYNEQFF. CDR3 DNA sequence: TGCAGCGTTGCAGGGCAGATAGGACTAGCGGGAGCTTACAATGAGCAGTTCTTC.

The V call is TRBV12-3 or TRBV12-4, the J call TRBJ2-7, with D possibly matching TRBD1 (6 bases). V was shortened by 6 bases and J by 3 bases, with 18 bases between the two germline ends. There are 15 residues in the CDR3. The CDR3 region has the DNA TGTGCCAGCAGACCTGACCGGGACACCAACTACGAGCAGTACTTC. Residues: CASRPDRDTNYEQYF.

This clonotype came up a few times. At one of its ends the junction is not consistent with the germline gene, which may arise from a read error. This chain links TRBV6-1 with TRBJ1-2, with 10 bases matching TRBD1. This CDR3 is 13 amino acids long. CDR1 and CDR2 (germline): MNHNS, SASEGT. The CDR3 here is CASSGFPGQGRYF. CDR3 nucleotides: TGTGCCAGCAGTGGGTTCCCGGGACAGGGGCGGTACTTC.

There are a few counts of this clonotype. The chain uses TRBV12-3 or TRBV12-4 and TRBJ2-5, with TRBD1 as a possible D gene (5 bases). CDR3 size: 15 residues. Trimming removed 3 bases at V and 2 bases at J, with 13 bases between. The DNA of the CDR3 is TGTGCCAGCAGTTTCATGAGTACAGGACAAGAGACCCAGTACTTC. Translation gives CASSFMSTGQETQYF.

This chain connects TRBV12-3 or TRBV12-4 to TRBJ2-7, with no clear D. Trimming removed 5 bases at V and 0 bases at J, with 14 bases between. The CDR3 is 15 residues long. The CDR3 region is CASSRESYSSYEQYF. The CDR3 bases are TGTGCCAGCAGTCGTGAATCATACAGCTCCTACGAGCAGTACTTC.

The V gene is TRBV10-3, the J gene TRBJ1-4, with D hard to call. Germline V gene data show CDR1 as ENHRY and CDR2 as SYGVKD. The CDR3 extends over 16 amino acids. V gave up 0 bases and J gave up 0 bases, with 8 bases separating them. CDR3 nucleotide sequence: TGTGCCATCAGTGAGTCTAGCCGTGCAACTAATGAAAAACTGTTTTTT. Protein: CAISESSRATNEKLFF.

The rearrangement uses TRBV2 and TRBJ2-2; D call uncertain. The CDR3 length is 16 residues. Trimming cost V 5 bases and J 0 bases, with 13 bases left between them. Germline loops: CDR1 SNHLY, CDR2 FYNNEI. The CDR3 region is CASSLGRRANTGELFF. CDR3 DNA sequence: TGTGCCAGCAGTTTAGGACGTAGAGCGAACACCGGGGAGCTGTTTTTT. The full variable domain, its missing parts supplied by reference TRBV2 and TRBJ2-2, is EPEVTQTPSHQVTQMGQEVILRCVPISNHLYFYWYRQILGQKVEFLVSFYNNEISEKSEIFDDQFSVERPDGSNFTLKIRSTKLEDSAMYFCASSLGRRANTGELFFGEGSRLTVL.

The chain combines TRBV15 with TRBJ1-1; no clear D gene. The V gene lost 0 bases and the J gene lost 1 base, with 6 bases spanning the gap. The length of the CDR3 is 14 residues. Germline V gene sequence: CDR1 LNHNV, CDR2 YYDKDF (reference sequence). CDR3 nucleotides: TGTGCCACCAGCAGAGAATGGGGGAACACTGAAGCTTTCTTT. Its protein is CATSREWGNTEAFF.

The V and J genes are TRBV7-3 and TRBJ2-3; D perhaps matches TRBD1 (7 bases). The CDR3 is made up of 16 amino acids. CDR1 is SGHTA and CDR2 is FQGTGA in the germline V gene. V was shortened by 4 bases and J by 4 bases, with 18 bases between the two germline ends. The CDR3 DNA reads TGTGCCAGCAGCTCTCCTGGAGGGACAGCGCCAGATACGCAGTATTTT. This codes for CASSSPGGTAPDTQYF.

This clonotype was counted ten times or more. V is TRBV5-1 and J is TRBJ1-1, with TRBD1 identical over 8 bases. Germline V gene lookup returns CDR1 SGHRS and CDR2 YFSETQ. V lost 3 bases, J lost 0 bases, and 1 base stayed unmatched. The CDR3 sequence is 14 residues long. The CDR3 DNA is TGCGCCAGCAGCTGGGACAGGCTGAACACTGAAGCTTTCTTT. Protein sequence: CASSWDRLNTEAFF.

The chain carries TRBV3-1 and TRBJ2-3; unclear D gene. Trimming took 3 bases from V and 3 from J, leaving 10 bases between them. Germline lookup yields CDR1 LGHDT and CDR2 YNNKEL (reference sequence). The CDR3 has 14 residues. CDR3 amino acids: CASSHNLRTDTQYF. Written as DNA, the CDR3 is TGTGCCAGCAGCCATAACCTCCGGACAGATACGCAGTATTTT.